A selection of T cell receptor beta chains follows, all from one sample in a study of high-grade serous ovarian cancer treatment subgroups. Clones were read by immunoSEQ multiplex PCR, and TCRdb kept only the in-frame ones, dropping some. This repertoire shows under 15,000 clones, 88% found once; its top ten account for 2.9%. Sequenced material: tumor tissue. These receptors came from a human donor with high-grade serous ovarian cancer. The CDR3 runs from the conserved cysteine through the conserved F or W. The D gene is left open where the match is weak. Only some rows state a clone size, as once, few, many or a class for expanded clones.

D gene,J gene,CDR3 length,clone size,V gene,CDR3 protein,CDR3 DNA
NA,TRBJ2-1,13,NA,TRBV5-4,CASSLAGSSEQFF,TGTGCCAGCAGCTTGGCGGGCAGCTCTGAGCAGTTCTTC
NA,TRBJ2-2,13,NA,TRBV2,CAGAVRGDGWLFF,TGTGCCGGAGCGGTTCGAGGTGACGGATGGCTGTTTTTT
NA,TRBJ2-3,18,NA,TRBV23-1,CASSQLEGGWECTDTQYF,TGCGCCAGCAGTCAATTGGAGGGGGGCTGGGAGTGCACAGATACGCAGTATTTT
NA,TRBJ2-1,12,NA,TRBV29-1,CSVGAWEDEQFF,TGCAGCGTTGGAGCCTGGGAGGATGAGCAGTTCTTC
TRBD2,TRBJ2-1,14,NA,TRBV28,CASSLAGGHNEQFF,TGTGCCAGCAGTTTAGCGGGGGGCCACAATGAGCAGTTCTTC
TRBD1,TRBJ1-2,14,NA,TRBV30,CAWSRTDRVDDYTF,TGTGCCTGGAGTAGAACCGACAGGGTGGACGACTACACCTTC
TRBD2,TRBJ2-1,16,NA,TRBV11-2,CASSRRAVAGDNEQFF,TGTGCCAGCAGCCGCCGGGCGGTAGCGGGGGACAATGAGCAGTTCTTC
NA,TRBJ1-2,14,once,TRBV2,CASSEWELDYGYTF,TGTGCCAGCAGTGAATGGGAACTGGACTATGGCTACACCTTC
TRBD2,TRBJ2-1,17,once,TRBV15,CATSRDETSGRRYEQFF,TGTGCCACCAGCAGAGACGAAACTAGCGGGAGGCGTTATGAGCAGTTCTTC
TRBD1,TRBJ2-3,15,NA,TRBV7-2,CASSLEGQGFDTQYF,TGTGCCAGCAGCTTAGAGGGACAGGGGTTCGATACGCAGTATTTT
NA,TRBJ1-1,14,few,TRBV10-2,CASWGGRVNTEAFF,TGCGCCAGCTGGGGTGGCAGGGTGAACACTGAAGCTTTCTTT
TRBD2,TRBJ2-3,13,NA,TRBV27,CASSRGGSDTQYF,TGTGCCAGCAGCCGGGGGGGCTCAGATACGCAGTATTTT
NA,TRBJ1-4,17,NA,TRBV18,CASSPPEAGATNEKLFF,TGTGCCAGCTCACCACCGGAAGCAGGGGCAACCAATGAAAAACTGTTTTTT
NA,TRBJ1-2,11,NA,TRBV5-8,CASSYNRDYTF,TGTGCCAGCAGCTACAACAGGGACTACACCTTC
NA,TRBJ1-4,14,NA,TRBV4-3,CASSQLYANEKLFF,TGCGCCAGCAGCCAGCTCTATGCTAATGAAAAACTGTTTTTT
NA,TRBJ1-1,15,once,TRBV11-3,CASSLEAGVNTEAFF,TGTGCCAGCAGCTTAGAGGCAGGGGTCAACACTGAGGCTTTCTTT
NA,TRBJ1-2,12,NA,TRBV2,CASRSDVYGYTF,TGTGCCAGCAGGTCGGACGTCTATGGCTACACCTTC
NA,TRBJ1-1,14,once,TRBV28,CASSSPGQGRSAFF,TGTGCCAGCAGTTCCCCCGGCCAGGGGAGATCAGCTTTCTTT
NA,TRBJ1-2,15,NA,TRBV5-1,CASSLDSEGGYGYTF,TGCGCCAGCAGCTTGGACTCCGAAGGCGGCTATGGCTACACCTTC
TRBD1,TRBJ2-7,15,NA,TRBV19,CASSEGTGGGYEQYF,TGTGCCAGTAGCGAAGGGACAGGGGGCGGCTACGAGCAGTACTTC
TRBD1,TRBJ1-1,15,NA,TRBV6-4,CASKPYDRVNTEAFF,TGTGCCAGCAAACCGTACGACAGGGTCAACACTGAAGCTTTCTTT
NA,TRBJ1-6,15,NA,TRBV30,CAWNTGSSYNSPLHF,TGTGCCTGGAATACAGGGAGCTCCTATAATTCACCCCTCCACTTT
NA,TRBJ2-5,13,few,TRBV7-9,CASSPRGDETQYF,TGTGCCAGCAGCCCACGAGGTGATGAGACCCAGTACTTC
NA,TRBJ1-3,14,NA,TRBV30,CAWRNRASGNTIYF,TGTGCCTGGAGAAACCGAGCCTCTGGAAACACCATATATTTT
TRBD1,TRBJ2-5,18,NA,TRBV18,CASSPPDSEQGTQETQYF,TGTGCCAGCTCACCACCGGACTCCGAACAGGGGACCCAAGAGACCCAGTACTTC
NA,TRBJ1-5,14,NA,TRBV27,CASSDSLGNQPQHF,TGTGCCAGCTCGGACAGCCTTGGCAATCAGCCCCAGCATTTT
NA,TRBJ1-5,14,once,TRBV5-6,CASSSRQRDQPQHF,TGTGCCAGCAGCTCTCGCCAGAGGGATCAGCCCCAGCATTTT